Presented here are 26 T cell receptor beta chains from one specimen sequenced in a study of shared clonotypes between healthy human individuals (dated by TCRdb to between 2020 and 2021). Receptors were amplified or captured by the immunoSEQ multiplex PCR assay. Entries here come from immuneACCESS through TCRdb and include only in-frame sequences with V and J called. Some clones fail to appear in such tables; in the studies checked, an unresolved V gene covers under half of the shortfall, and the cause of the remainder is unknown. This sample holds approximately 500,000 clones; 60% to 80% were observed only once. More than 10% of the sample lies in the top ten. The specimen was PBMCs. These receptors originate from a woman between 40 and 50 years old in good health. Some clones in this sample may be carry-over from other donors' samples.

In DNA form, the CDR3 reads TGTGCCATCAGTGAGTCCCAGCTTCGAGCTTCTAGTTTCTATGGCTACACCTTC. Encoded protein: CAISESQLRASSFYGYTF. The chain recombines TRBV10-3 with TRBJ1-2; no clear D. The CDR3 is 18 residues long. V lost 0 bases and J lost 4, with 21 bases in between. The germline V gene encodes CDR1 ENHRY and CDR2 SYGVKD.

The gene calls are TRBV6-5 and TRBJ1-1; the D is unclear. Trimming stripped 8 bases from V and 1 base from J, with 11 bases between. Germline V gene data show CDR1 as MNHEY and CDR2 as SVGAGI. The CDR3 totals 13 residues. CDR3 sequence (DNA): TGTGCCAGCGGTACGGGCTCGAACACTGAAGCTTTCTTT. Amino acids: CASGTGSNTEAFF.

This clone was recorded many times. This sequence joins TRBV7-9 and TRBJ1-2; possibly TRBD1 for D (5 bases). Germline values: CDR1 SEHNR, CDR2 FQNEAQ (reference sequence). This CDR3 is 15 amino acids long. With 5 bases removed from V and 1 base from J, the gap between germline ends came to 14 bases. In nucleotides, the CDR3 is TGTGCCAGCAGCCCTAGACAGAAGGTTAACTATGGCTACACCTTC. It codes for CASSPRQKVNYGYTF.

This chain uses TRBV14 with TRBJ2-5; 13 nucleotides match TRBD2. Germline CDR1 SGHDN, CDR2 FVKESK. The CDR3 has 16 residues. Trimming at V came to 4 bases and at J to 4 bases, leaving 6 bases not matched to a gene. CDR3 bases: TGTGCCAGCAGCCCTTGGACTAGCGGGAGCGGAGAGACCCAGTACTTC. Its protein is CASSPWTSGSGETQYF. The full variable domain, with the rest looked up from reference TRBV14 and TRBJ2-5, is EAGVTQFPSHSVIEKGQTVTLRCDPISGHDNLYWYRRVMGKEIKFLLHFVKESKQDESGMPNNRFLAERTGGTYSTLKVQPAELEDSGVYFCASSPWTSGSGETQYFGPGTRLLVL.

This clone has at least ten counts. The chain joins TRBV19 to TRBJ2-2, with 8 nucleotides matching TRBD2. Per the germline V gene, CDR1 is LNHDA and CDR2 is SQIVND (reference sequence). The CDR3 extends over 16 amino acids. With V trimmed by 6 bases and J by 3 bases, 9 bases remained unmatched. CDR3 DNA sequence: TGTGCCAGTAGGGGTAGCGGGACTATATACACCGGGGAGCTGTTTTTT. This gives the protein CASRGSGTIYTGELFF. Combining the CDR3 with reference TRBV19 and TRBJ2-2 gives the whole variable domain DGGITQSPKYLFRKEGQNVTLSCEQNLNHDAMYWYRQDPGQGLRLIYYSQIVNDFQKGDIAEGYSVSREKKESFPLTVTSAQKNPTAFYLCASRGSGTIYTGELFFGEGSRLTVL.

The chain joins TRBV7-3 to TRBJ2-2, with a possible D match to TRBD2 (6 bases). The CDR3 spans 16 residues. Trimming removed 2 bases from V and 0 bases from J, with 10 bases in between. Germline-derived CDR1 and CDR2 are SGHTA and FQGTGA. The chain's CDR3 is CASSLEPSANTGELFF. CDR3 sequence (DNA): TGTGCCAGCAGCTTAGAGCCTAGCGCGAACACCGGGGAGCTGTTTTTT.

V is TRBV6-6 and J is TRBJ2-2; D unresolved. The CDR3 extends over 14 amino acids. V dropped 6 bases and J dropped 4 bases, with 12 bases sitting between them. The germline CDR1 and CDR2 sequences are MNHNY and SVGAGI (reference sequence). CDR3 protein: CASSQDVLTGELFF. The CDR3 nucleotides read TGTGCCAGCAGCCAGGACGTCCTCACCGGGGAGCTGTTTTTT.

The rearrangement links TRBV5-4 to TRBJ1-2, with 9 positions matching TRBD1. Germline V gene sequence: CDR1 SGHNT, CDR2 YYREEE (reference sequence). J gave up 4 bases and V 5 bases, and 6 bases lay outside the gene matches. CDR3 size: 14 residues. The CDR3 bases are TGTGCCAGCAGGAAGACAGGGGGTGGCTATGGCTACACCTTC. Translated: CASRKTGGGYGYTF.

The chain recombines TRBV5-1 with TRBJ2-7; D remains unclear. Trimming left V 2 bases short and J 6 bases short, with 12 bases between. CDR1 is SGHRS, CDR2 YFSETQ, per germline. CDR3 length: 13 amino acids. In DNA form, the CDR3 reads TGCGCCAGCAGCTTAGACACCGCCGGCGAGCAGTACTTC. Protein: CASSLDTAGEQYF.

The CDR3 DNA is TGTGCCAGCAGCTTACTAGCGGGAGGGGGATCCCTCACAGATACGCAGTATTTT. Residues: CASSLLAGGGSLTDTQYF. The chain links TRBV7-3 to TRBJ2-3, with 12 nucleotides matching TRBD2. The CDR3 is 18 residues long. With V trimmed by 2 bases and J by 2 bases, 8 bases remained unmatched. The germline CDR1 and CDR2 sequences are SGHTA and FQGTGA. Complete variable domain (other parts from reference TRBV7-3 and TRBJ2-3): GAGVSQTPSNKVTEKGKYVELRCDPISGHTALYWYRQSLGQGPEFLIYFQGTGAADDSGLPNDRFFAVRPEGSVSTLKIQRTERGDSAVYLCASSLLAGGGSLTDTQYFGPGTRLTVL.

The chain employs TRBV4-3 and TRBJ1-2; tentatively, D is TRBD1 (5 bases). V shed 4 bases and J shed 4 bases, with 19 bases lying between them. The germline CDR1 and CDR2 sequences are LGHNA and YSLEER. The CDR3 has 16 residues. The CDR3 nucleotides read TGCGCCAGCAGCCTAACCACTTGGGGACTGACCTATGGCTACACCTTC. Amino acids: CASSLTTWGLTYGYTF.

The J gene is TRBJ2-7, the V gene TRBV15; 9 bases map to TRBD1. Trimming removed 5 bases from V and 6 bases from J; junction bases left unmatched: 11. The CDR3 is 15 residues long. Germline V lookup: CDR1 LNHNV, CDR2 YYDKDF (reference sequence). The CDR3 bases are TGTGCCACCAGCGCCTCCGGGACAGGGATTCGCGAGCAGTACTTC. Protein sequence: CATSASGTGIREQYF.

The chain joins TRBV4-1 to TRBJ2-1; 12 bases align to TRBD2. Per the germline V gene, CDR1 is MGHRA and CDR2 is YSYEKL. After removal of 0 bases from V and 6 bases from J, the junction contained 15 bases not matched to a gene. This CDR3 is built from 20 residues. DNA of the CDR3: TGCGCCAGCAGCCAAGAAAGGGGCCGTAAACTAGCGGGAGGCGCCAATGAGCAGTTCTTC. This gives the protein CASSQERGRKLAGGANEQFF.

As regards this clone: A read error is likely here: a far larger clone is one base away. The V call is TRBV7-9, the J call TRBJ2-1; no clear D gene. Looked up from germline, CDR1 is SEHNR and CDR2 is FQNEAQ (reference sequence). This CDR3 comprises 15 residues. DNA for the CDR3: TGTGCCAGCAGCTTAGTTCCAGAGGCCTACGATGAGCAGTTCTTC. As protein: CASSLVPEAYDEQFF.

As for this clone: Other DNA sequences of this sample code for an identical CDR3. The chain links TRBV5-1 to TRBJ2-7; 10 nucleotides match TRBD2. The CDR3 covers 15 residues. Trimming at V came to 0 bases and at J to 4 bases, leaving 4 bases not matched to a gene. CDR1 SGHRS and CDR2 YFSETQ come from the germline V gene. CDR3 residues: CASSLAPSGSYEQYF. CDR3 bases: TGCGCCAGCAGCTTGGCACCTAGCGGGAGTTACGAGCAGTACTTC.

The rearrangement joins TRBV29-1 to TRBJ2-1; D is perhaps TRBD2 (5 bases). The CDR3 contains 13 residues. From germline, CDR1 is SQVTM and CDR2 ANQGSEA. Trimming removed 3 bases from V and 9 bases from J, with 15 bases in between. CDR3 sequence (DNA): TGCAGCGTTGAGGGAGAGCATCCGGGTGAGCAGTTCTTC. Residues: CSVEGEHPGEQFF.

As regards this clone: It differs at one base from a far larger clone, so likely a read error. The V call is TRBV6-4, the J call TRBJ2-1, with D unresolved. The germline V gene has CDR1 MRHNA and CDR2 SNTAGT. CDR3 size: 16 residues. The V gene lost 3 bases and the J gene lost 8 bases, with 20 bases spanning the gap. CDR3 sequence: CASSDQPGQEVDEQFF. The CDR3 DNA reads TGTGCCAGCAGTGATCAGCCTGGGCAAGAAGTCGATGAGCAGTTCTTC.

This clone was counted between two and nine times. This sequence joins TRBV14 and TRBJ2-1; 8 positions agree with TRBD1. Looked up from germline, CDR1 is SGHDN and CDR2 is FVKESK. The CDR3 length is 13 residues. V dropped 2 bases and J dropped 13; count of bases not matched to a gene: 7. The CDR3 nucleotides read TGTGCCAGCAGCCAAACTCGACAGGGGAGACAGTTCTTC. Its protein product is CASSQTRQGRQFF. The whole variable domain, remainder taken from reference TRBV14 and TRBJ2-1, is EAGVTQFPSHSVIEKGQTVTLRCDPISGHDNLYWYRRVMGKEIKFLLHFVKESKQDESGMPNNRFLAERTGGTYSTLKVQPAELEDSGVYFCASSQTRQGRQFFGPGTRLTVL.

The DNA of the CDR3 is TGTGCCAGCAGCGGGACTAATGAAAAACTGTTTTTT. Protein: CASSGTNEKLFF. The rearrangement links TRBV5-5 to TRBJ1-4; D gene ambiguous. Germline CDR1 and CDR2: SGHKS and YYEKEE (reference sequence). The CDR3 is 12 amino acids. With 4 bases removed from V and 2 bases from J, the gap between germline ends came to 3 bases.

CDR3 sequence: CASSSIPRLEQYF. CDR3 DNA: TGTGCCAGCAGTTCAATTCCCCGTTTGGAGCAGTACTTC. This rearrangement joins TRBV28 to TRBJ2-7; D uncertain. Germline V gene data show CDR1 as MDHEN and CDR2 as SYDVKM. Trimming took 4 bases from V and 7 from J, leaving 14 bases between them. The CDR3 sequence is 13 residues long.

This rearrangement joins TRBV7-2 to TRBJ2-5; 11 bases are a match to TRBD1. This CDR3 comprises 15 residues. With 5 bases clipped from V and 4 bases from J, the junction kept 6 bases outside the gene matches. In germline, CDR1 is SGHTA, CDR2 FQGNSA. Here the CDR3 DNA reads TGTGCCAGCAGCGCGGACAGGGGGCGTATAGAGACCCAGTACTTC. The encoded protein is CASSADRGRIETQYF.

This clone is a singleton in its sample. The J gene is TRBJ1-5, the V gene TRBV30; D perhaps matches TRBD1 (5 bases). Trimming left V 2 bases short and J 0 bases short, with 20 bases between. Germline assignment: CDR1 GTSNPN and CDR2 SVGIG (reference sequence). There are 18 residues in the CDR3. The CDR3 sequence: CAWSSSGAFKYSNQPQHF. The CDR3 DNA is TGTGCCTGGAGTTCAAGCGGGGCGTTTAAGTATAGCAATCAGCCCCAGCATTTT.

V and J are TRBV5-8 and TRBJ2-3, with 13 bases matching TRBD2. With V trimmed by 3 bases and J by 1 base, 5 bases remained unmatched. Germline V CDR1 and CDR2: SGHTS, YDEGEE. The CDR3 runs to 17 residues. CDR3 in amino acids: CASSWTGTSGGTDTQYF. CDR3 in DNA: TGTGCCAGCAGCTGGACTGGGACTAGCGGGGGCACAGATACGCAGTATTTT. Together with reference TRBV5-8 and TRBJ2-3, the CDR3 gives the full variable domain: EAGVTQSPTHLIKTRGQQATLRCSPISGHTSVYWYQQALGLGLQFLLWYDEGEERNRGNFPPRFSGRQFPNYSSELNVNALELEDSALYLCASSWTGTSGGTDTQYFGPGTRLTVL.

This clone has a handful of counts. The rearrangement links TRBV29-1 to TRBJ1-1; 8 nucleotides align to TRBD1. V lost 3 bases, J lost 5 bases, and 5 bases stayed unmatched. Germline loops: CDR1 SQVTM, CDR2 ANQGSEA. CDR3 length equals 13 residues. The CDR3 here is CSVDRTGRTEAFF. DNA for the CDR3: TGCAGCGTTGATAGGACAGGGCGAACTGAAGCTTTCTTT.

V usage is TRBV5-1 and J usage is TRBJ2-3, with TRBD1 matching 9 bases. This CDR3 spans 16 amino acids. CDR1 is SGHRS, CDR2 YFSETQ, per germline. With 10 bases clipped from V and 4 bases from J, the junction kept 16 bases outside the gene matches. CDR3 loop: CASTGRTGVGADTQYF. The DNA for the CDR3 is TGCGCCTCCACGGGACGGACAGGGGTTGGCGCAGATACGCAGTATTTT.

The V and J genes are TRBV30 and TRBJ1-2; D not certain. There are 12 residues in the CDR3. V was cut by 0 bases and J by 6 bases, with 8 bases left in between. CDR1 is GTSNPN, CDR2 SVGIG, per germline (reference sequence). The CDR3 protein is CAWSVDLHGYTF. In DNA form, the CDR3 reads TGTGCCTGGAGTGTGGATCTCCATGGCTACACCTTC.